This section outlines one T cell receptor beta chain sequence together with its context. The target antigen is unknown. Assay used: immunoSEQ multiplex PCR; TCRdb lists only in-frame clones, some missing. This table holds under 150,000 clones, 90% found once. V was pared by 0 bases and J by 10 bases, with 16 bases between. The CDR3 contains 15 residues. In germline, CDR1 is MNHEY, CDR2 SMNVEV (reference sequence). The record originates from a study of T cell clones after liver transplantation. About the study: TCRbeta sequencing after a pre-transplant mixed lymphocyte reaction identified graft-donor-reactive clones, later tracked in post-transplant blood. Pre-transplant mixed lymphocyte reactions yielded third-party-reactive TCRbeta sequences as comparators for graft-donor-reactive sequences. Timepoints were pre-transplant, pre-withdrawal, and after withdrawal was completed or failed. Study-level results: These preliminary findings come from unstandardized post-transplant sampling times.

The sequence derives from a human patient who received a liver transplant. The graft donor may have given rise to some T cells. The sequencing used CD4+ T cells from blood, collected 12 months after liver transplant. This chain links TRBV27 with TRBJ2-1, with D tentatively TRBD2 (6 bases). The CDR3 nucleotides are TGTGCCAGCAGTTTATCGGGGCCGGGAGCAGGGGAGCAGTTCTTC. It specifies CASSLSGPGAGEQFF.